This T cell receptor beta chain came from a study of vaccination and CD4 T cells after COVID-19. Points on this clonotype: Its antigen is as yet unknown.

The CDR3 extends over 14 amino acids. V was trimmed by 5 bases and J by 5 bases, leaving 15 bases between them. The germline V gene encodes CDR1 LNHDA and CDR2 SQIVND (reference sequence). Oncomine TCR Beta short-read sequencing was applied to DNA from cultured CD4+ T cells. MiXCR was run by TCRdb on the PCR reads, yielding one entry per CDR3 protein. Among over 10,000 distinct CDR3 sequences listed, more than 35% were seen once. Treatment reported: roughly 11-day PBMC culture with coronavirus spike peptide pools or control peptides (ViraFEST assay). The V gene is TRBV19, the J gene TRBJ1-2; perhaps TRBD1 as D (6 bases). The receptor comes from a human donor who had recovered from COVID-19. The sequencing used CD4+ T cells from blood, cultured in vitro, collected after SARS-CoV-2 vaccination. CDR3 residues: CASSQDRTRYGYTF. CDR3 sequence (DNA): TGTGCCAGTAGTCAAGACAGGACCCGTTATGGCTACACCTTC. The complete variable domain, with remaining parts taken from reference TRBV19 and TRBJ1-2, reads DGGITQSPKYLFRKEGQNVTLSCEQNLNHDAMYWYRQDPGQGLRLIYYSQIVNDFQKGDIAEGYSVSREKKESFPLTVTSAQKNPTAFYLCASSQDRTRYGYTFGSGTRLTVV.